The sequence of this TCR beta chain was determined in a study of cytomegalovirus exposure and HLA in healthy donors. Overall study findings and caveats: The study carried out a later analysis of TCR beta sequences. It associated some 17,000 of them with specific HLA alleles at a false discovery rate of 0.05.

A remark on this clone: Its antigen is not known.

A multiplex PCR was run with 60 Vbeta primers and 13 Jbeta primers. The table came from immunoSEQ multiplex PCR; TCRdb's copy has only in-frame clones and leaves some out. Its clone listing holds about 60,000 clones. The CDR3 contains 18 residues. Per germline, CDR1 SGHNT and CDR2 YYREEE (reference sequence). V trimming: 3 bases; J trimming: 3 bases; junction bases outside the gene matches: 11. The source material was PBMCs. The V and J genes are TRBV5-4 and TRBJ2-2, with TRBD2 identical over 10 bases. This receptor was obtained from a woman aged 18-29 years in good health and CMV-seronegative. The CDR3 DNA sequence: TGTGCCAGCAGCTGGGGGGGTTTACTAGCGGGGTACACCGGGGAGCTGTTTTTT. Protein: CASSWGGLLAGYTGELFF.